The rows below give T cell receptor beta chains drawn from one sample of a study of T cell changes during pregnancy in multiple sclerosis. Method: immunoSEQ multiplex PCR; TCRdb's copy keeps in-frame clones and lacks some. The profile shows tens of thousands of clones, over 85% of them singletons. The sequenced sample was peripheral blood, obtained in the second trimester of pregnancy. The origin of the receptors is a female donor in good health, enrolled as a control in a pregnancy study. CDR3s include the opening cysteine and the closing phenylalanine or tryptophan. A D gene is named only where the DNA matches it firmly. Clone size is not always given. Where it is, it says once, few, many or a class for expanded clones.

>.|TRBD2|TRBV7-3|TRBJ2-1
CASSLGLAGGNNEQFF
TGTGCCAGCAGCTTAGGCCTAGCGGGGGGAAACAATGAGCAGTTCTTC
>.|.|TRBV19|TRBJ2-4
CASGVTGKLAKNIQYF
TGTGCCAGTGGAGTAACGGGGAAGTTAGCCAAAAACATTCAGTACTTC
>.|.|TRBV19|TRBJ1-2
CASRGGRNYGYTF
TGTGCCAGTCGGGGGGGGAGAAACTATGGCTACACCTTC
>.|TRBD2|TRBV11-2|TRBJ2-5
CASQEAGGPQETQYF
TGTGCCAGCCAGGAGGCGGGGGGCCCTCAAGAGACCCAGTACTTC
>.|.|TRBV30|TRBJ1-2
CAWSVPGYGYTF
TGTGCCTGGAGTGTACCAGGATATGGCTACACCTTC
>.|TRBD2|TRBV7-9|TRBJ2-7
CASSLSGGTGYEQYF
TGTGCCAGCAGCTTAAGCGGGGGCACGGGCTACGAGCAGTACTTC
>.|TRBD1|TRBV5-1|TRBJ1-5
CASSSSPGQGGQPQHF
TGCGCCAGCAGCTCCTCCCCGGGACAGGGGGGTCAGCCCCAGCATTTT
>.|.|TRBV5-6|TRBJ2-3
CASSDSPSTDTQYF
TGTGCCAGCAGCGACAGTCCTAGCACAGATACGCAGTATTTT
>.|.|TRBV15|TRBJ1-2
CATSGLQLRFYGYTF
TGTGCCACCAGCGGATTACAGCTCAGATTCTATGGCTACACCTTC
>.|.|TRBV30|TRBJ1-2
CAWSVQKPGENYGYTF
TGTGCCTGGAGTGTGCAAAAACCGGGAGAAAACTATGGCTACACCTTC
>.|.|TRBV7-9|TRBJ2-3
CASSLAAGSTDTQYF
TGTGCCAGCAGCTTAGCCGCAGGGTCCACAGATACGCAGTATTTT
>.|TRBD2|TRBV5-5|TRBJ2-3
CASSPQREVTDTQYF
TGTGCCAGCAGCCCACAACGGGAGGTCACAGATACGCAGTATTTT
>.|.|TRBV19|TRBJ1-2
CASSLQKQATYGYTF
TGTGCCAGTAGTCTTCAGAAACAGGCGACCTATGGCTACACCTTC
>.|TRBD2|TRBV30|TRBJ2-1
CAWMSLAGPSYNEQFF
TGTGCCTGGATGTCCTTAGCGGGGCCGTCCTACAATGAGCAGTTCTTC
>.|TRBD1|TRBV7-9|TRBJ2-3
CASSPPWDRVTDTQYF
TGTGCCAGCAGCCCCCCCTGGGACAGGGTTACAGATACGCAGTATTTT
>once|.|TRBV6-5|TRBJ1-2
CASSPDRSYGYTF
TGTGCCAGCAGTCCCGACAGGTCCTATGGCTACACCTTC
>.|.|TRBV4-3|TRBJ2-4
CASSQERGGPYFIQYF
TGCGCCAGCAGCCAAGAAAGGGGGGGGCCTTATTTCATTCAGTACTTC
>.|TRBD1|TRBV11-2|TRBJ1-6
CASSFETGDNSPLHF
TGTGCCAGCAGCTTTGAGACAGGGGATAATTCACCCCTCCACTTT
>.|TRBD2|TRBV6-5|TRBJ2-5
CASSYPASGGQETQYF
TGTGCCAGCAGTTACCCCGCTAGCGGGGGGCAAGAGACCCAGTACTTC
>.|TRBD1|TRBV4-3|TRBJ1-5
CASSQEKGTGKQPQHF
TGCGCCAGCAGCCAAGAAAAGGGGACAGGGAAGCAGCCCCAGCATTTT
>.|TRBD2|TRBV9|TRBJ2-3
CASSVSSPGGDTQYF
TGTGCCAGCAGCGTTAGTAGTCCGGGGGGGGATACGCAGTATTTT
>.|TRBD1|TRBV7-9|TRBJ1-5
CASSTSMTGKQPQHF
TGTGCCAGCAGCACCAGTATGACAGGGAAGCAGCCCCAGCATTTT
>.|.|TRBV19|TRBJ2-7
CASTQGAGYEQYF
TGTGCCAGTACGCAGGGTGCAGGGTACGAGCAGTACTTC
>.|.|TRBV29-1|TRBJ2-6
CSVEDTVPSGANVLTF
TGCAGCGTTGAAGACACAGTTCCCTCTGGGGCCAACGTCCTGACTTTC
>.|TRBD2|TRBV7-3|TRBJ2-3
CASSLSGLAGSTDTQYF
TGTGCCAGCAGCTTGAGCGGACTAGCTGGTAGCACAGATACGCAGTATTTT
>.|TRBD1|TRBV2|TRBJ2-1
CASREDRGSYNEQFF
TGTGCCAGCAGAGAAGACAGGGGTTCCTACAATGAGCAGTTCTTC
>.|.|TRBV7-3|TRBJ2-2
CASSFAGAYTGELFF
TGTGCCAGCAGCTTTGCGGGGGCCTACACCGGGGAGCTGTTTTTT
>.|TRBD2|TRBV7-3|TRBJ2-2
CASSPRLAGGSKTNTGELFF
TGTGCCAGCAGCCCACGACTAGCGGGGGGTTCGAAGACGAACACCGGGGAGCTGTTTTTT
>.|.|TRBV18|TRBJ1-4
CASSPGRESNPFF
TGTGCCAGCTCACCAGGGAGGGAGAGCAATCCGTTTTTT
>.|.|TRBV11-2|TRBJ2-3
CASSHAAPDTQYF
TGTGCCAGCAGCCACGCAGCGCCGGATACGCAGTATTTT
>.|.|TRBV30|TRBJ1-2
CAWRGRGPNYGYTF
TGTGCCTGGAGGGGGCGTGGGCCCAACTATGGCTACACCTTC
>.|.|TRBV6-1|TRBJ1-1
CASRHGGARTEAFF
TGTGCCAGCAGACATGGGGGCGCGAGAACTGAAGCTTTCTTT